The 28 T cell receptor beta chains listed next were all sequenced from one sample in a study of T cells in localized non-small cell lung cancer. Here immunoSEQ multiplex PCR was the method, and the copy in TCRdb shows in-frame clones only, minus some. The sample shows about 24,000 clones, around 88% of them seen only once. The sample here was peripheral blood, taken before any cancer treatment. The source is a male donor aged 60 or over with stage II squamous cell lung carcinoma.

This chain uses TRBV7-9 with TRBJ1-2, with 9 positions matching TRBD1. The V and J ends lost 5 bases and 5 bases, in that order; junction bases with no gene match: 6. This CDR3 has 14 residues. Looked up from germline, CDR1 is SEHNR and CDR2 is FQNEAQ (reference sequence). In DNA, the CDR3 is TGTGCCAGCAGCCCAACCGGGACAGGGTATGGCTACACCTTC. As protein: CASSPTGTGYGYTF.

The rearrangement joins TRBV11-3 to TRBJ2-1; D gene unclear. This CDR3 region has 14 residues. V shed 0 bases and J shed 6 bases, with 9 bases lying between them. The germline CDR1 and CDR2 sequences are SGHNT and YENEEA. The DNA of the CDR3 is TGTGCCAGCAGCTTAGAGGAAATTCTCAATGAGCAGTTCTTC. Protein sequence: CASSLEEILNEQFF.

The gene calls are TRBV4-1 and TRBJ1-4; 8 bases align to TRBD1. The ends lost 3 bases at V and 11 bases at J; junction bases unmatched: 5. Germline loops: CDR1 MGHRA, CDR2 YSYEKL. The CDR3 has 13 amino acids. The CDR3 region is CASSQTDRAKLFF. CDR3 coding DNA: TGCGCCAGCAGCCAGACGGACAGGGCGAAACTGTTTTTT.

This chain links TRBV29-1 with TRBJ2-1; TRBD2 agrees at 7 bases. The V gene end was trimmed by 6 bases and the J gene end by 9 bases; junction bases not matched to a gene: 11. CDR3 length equals 13 residues. The germline CDR1 and CDR2 sequences are SQVTM and ANQGSEA. DNA of the CDR3: TGCAGCGTCCACATGGGGGGGGGAAGTGAGCAGTTCTTC. This translates into CSVHMGGGSEQFF.

V gene TRBV29-1 combines with J gene TRBJ1-2, with D tentatively TRBD1 (6 bases). The CDR3 contains 12 residues. The germline V and J ends were trimmed by 4 bases and 2 bases, with 8 bases remaining between them. Germline V gene sequence: CDR1 SQVTM, CDR2 ANQGSEA. The CDR3 sequence is CSVAQGNYGYTF. The CDR3 region has the DNA TGCAGCGTTGCACAGGGCAACTATGGCTACACCTTC.

The V gene is TRBV6-6, the J gene TRBJ1-2; tentatively, D is TRBD1 (5 bases). The CDR3 sequence is 14 residues long. With 2 bases removed from V and 5 bases from J, the gap between germline ends came to 12 bases. Germline V gives CDR1 MNHNY, CDR2 SVGAGI (reference sequence). The CDR3 region has the DNA TGTGCCAGCAGTTACCGCTCGGGGGGATATGGCTACACCTTC. Translation gives CASSYRSGGYGYTF.

This clone appeared a few times. The genes are TRBV28 and TRBJ2-7, with TRBD2 matching 7 bases. The germline gives CDR1 MDHEN, CDR2 SYDVKM. CDR3 length equals 12 residues. The V and J ends lost 3 bases and 7 bases, in that order; junction bases with no gene match: 3. This CDR3 is CASSLWRGEQYF. The CDR3 nucleotides are TGTGCCAGCAGTTTGTGGCGGGGGGAGCAGTACTTC.

The CDR3 protein is CASSEGGTGGDGYGYTF. CDR3 in DNA: TGTGCCAGCAGTGAAGGGGGGACAGGGGGCGACGGCTATGGCTACACCTTC. The chain has TRBV2 and TRBJ1-2; 12 bases are a match to TRBD1. From germline, CDR1 is SNHLY and CDR2 FYNNEI. V dropped 1 base and J dropped 4; count of bases not matched to a gene: 7. The CDR3 contains 17 residues.

The chain joins TRBV27 to TRBJ2-3; D ambiguous. This CDR3 has 15 residues. In germline, CDR1 is MNHEY, CDR2 SMNVEV (reference sequence). V lost 3 bases to trimming and J lost 0 bases, with 10 bases between them. The CDR3 nucleotides are TGTGCCAGCAGTTTCCTCACCACTAGCACAGATACGCAGTATTTT. This codes for CASSFLTTSTDTQYF.

This chain joins TRBV6-5 and TRBJ1-4, with D possibly being TRBD1 (6 bases). The V gene lost 6 bases and the J gene lost 10 bases, with 15 bases spanning the gap. This CDR3 has 13 residues. Germline loops: CDR1 MNHEY, CDR2 SVGAGI. CDR3 nucleotide sequence: TGTGCCAGCAGCCCCCGGGGAGGGGGAAAACTGTTTTTT. Amino acids: CASSPRGGGKLFF.

V gene TRBV19 combines with J gene TRBJ2-7; weak D call: TRBD1 (5 bases). The CDR3 is made up of 17 amino acids. V was clipped by 9 bases and J by 0 bases, with 24 bases between them. Per germline, CDR1 LNHDA and CDR2 SQIVND (reference sequence). CDR3 DNA: TGTGCCAGCGCTAATACCCTTGGACAAACCTCCTCCTACGAGCAGTACTTC. This gives the protein CASANTLGQTSSYEQYF.

This sequence joins TRBV5-1 and TRBJ1-1, with D unresolved. There are 15 residues in the CDR3. Germline CDR1 and CDR2: SGHRS and YFSETQ. The V and J ends lost 0 bases and 9 bases respectively, with 18 bases between them. CDR3 sequence: CASSLDGGSASQAFF. The CDR3 bases are TGCGCCAGCAGCTTGGACGGAGGTAGCGCTTCCCAAGCTTTCTTT.

This sequence joins TRBV7-2 and TRBJ1-1; no reliable D call. The V end was cut by 4 bases, the J end by 3 bases, with 9 bases between. The CDR3 has 13 amino acids. The germline CDR1 and CDR2 sequences are SGHTA and FQGNSA. The CDR3 DNA sequence: TGTGCCAGCAGCTCTTCCTCTTACACTGAAGCTTTCTTT. It is translated as CASSSSSYTEAFF.

This chain uses TRBV2 with TRBJ1-5, with D possibly TRBD1 on 6 matching bases. CDR3 length: 12 residues. Germline lookup yields CDR1 SNHLY and CDR2 FYNNEI. The V gene lost 3 bases and the J gene lost 7 bases, with 7 bases spanning the gap. The DNA of the CDR3 is TGTGCCAGCAGTGATAGGGGGCAGCCCCAGCATTTT. This gives the protein CASSDRGQPQHF.

This sequence joins TRBV2 and TRBJ1-5; D not resolved. Germline-derived CDR1 and CDR2 are SNHLY and FYNNEI. Trimming removed 6 bases from V and 9 bases from J, with 15 bases in between. The CDR3 spans 13 residues. CDR3 in DNA: TGTGCCAGCAGCAACTCCGGCCTTGGGCCCCAGCATTTT. Translated: CASSNSGLGPQHF. Filled out from reference TRBV2 and TRBJ1-5, the complete variable domain reads EPEVTQTPSHQVTQMGQEVILRCVPISNHLYFYWYRQILGQKVEFLVSFYNNEISEKSEIFDDQFSVERPDGSNFTLKIRSTKLEDSAMYFCASSNSGLGPQHFGDGTRLSIL.

The chain has TRBV5-6 and TRBJ2-5; D remains unclear. CDR1 is SGHDT and CDR2 is YYEEEE in the germline V gene. The V end was cut by 4 bases, the J end by 1 base, with 8 bases between. The CDR3 consists of 13 residues. This chain's CDR3 is CASSQYIQETQYF. In nucleotides, the CDR3 is TGTGCCAGCAGCCAATATATCCAAGAGACCCAGTACTTC.

This chain links TRBV10-3 with TRBJ1-2; D remains ambiguous. Trimming removed 4 bases at V and 4 bases at J, with 4 bases between. The CDR3 has 11 amino acids. Germline CDR1 ENHRY, CDR2 SYGVKD. CDR3 nucleotides: TGTGCCATCAGTGCCGGCTATGGCTACACCTTC. This codes for CAISAGYGYTF.

This clone was detected a few times. V and J are TRBV28 and TRBJ1-1, with 8 nucleotides matching TRBD1. The V and J ends lost 6 bases and 13 bases, in that order; junction bases with no gene match: 10. CDR3 length equals 12 residues. Germline values: CDR1 MDHEN, CDR2 SYDVKM. Here the CDR3 DNA reads TGTGCCAGCAGGGTATCGGACAGGGCCCTTTTCTTT. Protein sequence: CASRVSDRALFF.

The rearrangement joins TRBV4-3 to TRBJ2-3; D perhaps matches TRBD1 (6 bases). The CDR3 has 18 residues. The germline CDR1 and CDR2 sequences are LGHNA and YSLEER. The germline V and J ends were trimmed by 0 bases and 2 bases, with 18 bases remaining between them. CDR3 sequence: CASSQDLFGGGNTDTQYF. In DNA form, the CDR3 reads TGCGCCAGCAGCCAAGATTTATTTGGTGGGGGCAACACAGATACGCAGTATTTT.

This clone was picked up one time. The CDR3: CASSHLEGPEAFF. The CDR3 bases are TGTGCCAGCAGCCACCTAGAGGGGCCTGAAGCTTTCTTT. The V and J genes are TRBV14 and TRBJ1-1; weak D call: TRBD1 (5 bases). The ends were cut back, 3 bases at V and 6 bases at J, with 11 bases in the middle. The germline V gene has CDR1 SGHDN and CDR2 FVKESK. The CDR3 has 13 residues.

This clone is a singleton in its sample. The gene calls are TRBV7-9 and TRBJ2-1; 7 bases are shared with TRBD2. Germline trimming cut 4 bases from V and 5 bases from J; bases unmatched to any gene: 17. Germline V gene sequence: CDR1 SEHNR, CDR2 FQNEAQ (reference sequence). This CDR3 comprises 18 residues. As DNA, the CDR3 is TGTGCCAGCAGCTCAACCCTCGCGGGCGGGAGCTGGAACAATGAGCAGTTCTTC. Its protein is CASSSTLAGGSWNNEQFF.

V usage is TRBV4-3 and J usage is TRBJ1-5; weak D call: TRBD1 (5 bases). Germline CDR1 reads LGHNA; CDR2 reads YSLEER. The V gene lost 4 bases and the J gene lost 7 bases, with 14 bases spanning the gap. The CDR3 has 14 residues. DNA for the CDR3: TGCGCCAGCAGCCCCGCCGGGGCGCGACAGCCCCAGCATTTT. It encodes CASSPAGARQPQHF.

This chain joins TRBV7-9 and TRBJ2-1, with TRBD2 matching over 13 bases. CDR1 is SEHNR, CDR2 FQNEAQ, per germline (reference sequence). V gave up 2 bases and J gave up 11 bases; unmatched junction bases: 9. There are 16 residues in the CDR3. CDR3 residues: CASSLSLRTSGSKQFF. The CDR3, as DNA: TGTGCCAGCAGCTTATCTCTTCGGACTAGCGGGAGTAAGCAGTTCTTC.

This sequence joins TRBV4-1 and TRBJ1-6; 9 bases map to TRBD1. The junction had 7 bases not matched to a gene; V was cut back by 0 bases and J by 10 bases. The CDR3 runs 16 residues. The germline V gene has CDR1 MGHRA and CDR2 YSYEKL. CDR3 region: CASSQDDRGNSSPLHF. DNA of the CDR3: TGCGCCAGCAGCCAAGACGACAGGGGGAACAGCTCACCCCTCCACTTT.

This rearrangement joins TRBV19 to TRBJ2-2; possibly TRBD1 for D (5 bases). The CDR3 is 16 amino acids. Trimming cost V 6 bases and J 0 bases, with 14 bases left between them. The V gene's germline CDR1 is LNHDA and CDR2 SQIVND (reference sequence). CDR3: CASRTTDTTNTGELFF. CDR3 DNA sequence: TGTGCCAGTAGGACCACGGACACTACGAACACCGGGGAGCTGTTTTTT.

The chain joins TRBV20-1 to TRBJ2-1, with 7 nucleotides matching TRBD1. The CDR3 extends over 11 amino acids. V lost 4 bases, J lost 15 bases, and 9 bases stayed unmatched. Germline loops: CDR1 DFQATT, CDR2 SNEGSKA (reference sequence). CDR3 residues: CSATGTALRFF. The CDR3 nucleotides are TGCAGTGCTACCGGGACAGCTCTTCGGTTCTTC.

This clone is a singleton in its sample. The J gene is TRBJ2-3, the V gene TRBV5-1; D is undetermined. V lost 3 bases to trimming and J lost 2 bases, with 10 bases between them. Germline V gene sequence: CDR1 SGHRS, CDR2 YFSETQ. This CDR3 is built from 14 residues. The CDR3 sequence: CASSSPATTDTQYF. The CDR3 DNA reads TGCGCCAGCAGCTCCCCGGCGACCACAGATACGCAGTATTTT.

The rearrangement uses TRBV6-1 and TRBJ2-7; D not resolved. Between the trimmed V and J ends, which lost 1 base and 0 bases, there was a span of 10 bases. The CDR3 spans 15 residues. Per the germline V gene, CDR1 is MNHNS and CDR2 is SASEGT. This CDR3 is CASSEGSSYSYEQYF. The CDR3 bases are TGTGCCAGCAGTGAAGGGAGCAGTTACTCCTACGAGCAGTACTTC.